This T cell receptor (beta chain) came from a study of blood T cell repertoires in COVID-19. Study in general: Researchers got acute and convalescent COVID-19 samples from the United States, Italy and Spain.

As originally analysed: Estimation of nucleated cell counts relied on the amplification of reference gene primers. Sequencing was performed with immunoSEQ multiplex PCR; in TCRdb, only in-frame clones are kept and a portion is missing. The DNA was the basis for D and trimming; V, J and clone size are from that table. Of around 200,000 clones listed, 80% to 90% are singletons. The CDR3 consists of 16 residues. Trimming cost V 4 bases and J 0 bases; bases outside gene matches: 7. Germline CDR1 SGHTA, CDR2 FQGNSA. The receptor comes from a man aged 25-45 years who had recovered from COVID-19. The genes are TRBV7-2 and TRBJ2-7; 9 bases fit TRBD1. The sequencing sample was made of PBMCs or T cells enriched from blood (not recorded which). In DNA form, the CDR3 reads TGTGCCAGCAGCTCCCCGGGACAGGGTTACTCCTACGAGCAGTACTTC. This sequence encodes CASSSPGQGYSYEQYF.